The entry below gives a single T cell receptor (beta chain) sequence along with its context. No antigen is known for it. The data were obtained in a study of monozygotic twins with inflammatory bowel disease. Notes on the study in general: Among patients, repertoires may have gained variability from differing immunosuppressive treatments. Repertoire similarity was not found to differ between concordant and discordant twins, possibly from limited power.

TCRdb re-called the 5' RACE reads and gives one entry per CDR3 protein, without DNA. Listed are about 210,000 distinct CDR3 sequences; less than 2% falls within the top ten. Sequenced input: blood. The sequence came from a human donor with ulcerative colitis or Crohn's disease, or a healthy co-twin of an affected twin (not recorded which).

CDR3 residues: CASSRGEGTEAFF. The chain has TRBV7-9 and TRBJ1-1. Looked up from germline, CDR1 is SEHNR and CDR2 is FQNEAQ (reference sequence). This CDR3 spans 13 amino acids. Supplemented by reference TRBV7-9 and TRBJ1-1, the full variable domain reads DTGVSQNPRHKITKRGQNVTFRCDPISEHNRLYWYRQTLGQGPEFLTYFQNEAQLEKSRLLSDRFSAERPKGSFSTLEIQRTEQGDSAMYLCASSRGEGTEAFFGQGTRLTVV.